Following are 18 T cell receptor beta chains from one sample sequenced in a study of CD8 T cells in Susac syndrome. Reverse transcription of about 0.5 to 1 ug RNA was performed with random hexamers. In TCRdb, the immunoSEQ multiplex PCR reads were re-called with MiXCR into one record per CDR3 protein. The sample yields under 90,000 distinct CDR3 sequences, around 95% seen once. The sequenced sample was CD8+ T cells from PBMCs. The source is a human donor with Susac syndrome.

V and J are TRBV23-1 and TRBJ2-4, with D tentatively TRBD2 (5 bases). TRBV23-1 is an open reading frame, and its role is uncertain. Trimming shortened V by 0 bases and J by 8 bases, and 17 bases separated the two germline ends. The CDR3 runs 16 residues. CDR3 sequence (DNA): TGCGCCAGCAGTCAATCTTACAGACGGGGTTGGTACATTCAGTACTTC. Amino acids: CASSQSYRRGWYIQYF.

The chain uses TRBV12-3 or TRBV12-4 and TRBJ1-5, with D unresolved. This CDR3 spans 14 amino acids. Trimming stripped 1 base from V and 1 base from J, with 5 bases between. The CDR3, as DNA: TGTGCCAGCAGTTTAGGTGGGAGCAATCAGCCCCAGCATTTT. It codes for CASSLGGSNQPQHF.

The chain couples TRBV28 to TRBJ2-7; 14 bases map to TRBD2. J lost 5 bases, V lost 6 bases, and 3 bases had no gene match. Germline loops: CDR1 MDHEN, CDR2 SYDVKM. CDR3 length: 14 amino acids. The CDR3, as DNA: TGTGCCAGCAGGCGACTAGCGGGAGGGCACGAGCAGTACTTC. It translates to CASRRLAGGHEQYF.

In this sample, this clonotype turned up once. The V gene is TRBV24-1, the J gene TRBJ2-1; no clear D gene. Germline CDR1 is KGHDR and CDR2 is SFDVKD. This CDR3 comprises 14 residues. The ends were cut back, 5 bases at V and 5 bases at J, with 12 bases in the middle. The CDR3 coding sequence is TGTGCCACCAGTGCCCTGGATGAAGACAATGAGCAGTTCTTC. Encoded protein: CATSALDEDNEQFF.

The chain has TRBV29-1 and TRBJ1-1; unclear D gene. Germline assignment: CDR1 SQVTM and CDR2 ANQGSEA. Trimming pared 6 bases from V and 8 bases from J, leaving 10 bases between. The CDR3 has 10 residues. The CDR3 DNA is TGCAGCGTAACCTACGGGGAAGCTTTCTTT. It codes for CSVTYGEAFF.

This clonotype was detected only once. This chain uses TRBV9 with TRBJ2-2, with 7 bases fitting TRBD2. Germline lookup yields CDR1 SGDLS and CDR2 YYNGEE. The CDR3 loop spans 16 amino acids. V lost 4 bases and J lost 7; bases outside the gene matches: 13. CDR3 region: CASSPLSGWGGGELFF. As DNA, the CDR3 is TGTGCCAGCAGCCCCCTTAGCGGTTGGGGGGGCGGGGAGCTGTTTTTT.

The chain combines TRBV29-1 with TRBJ2-1; no clear D gene. The germline gives CDR1 SQVTM, CDR2 ANQGSEA. This CDR3 contains 11 residues. V shed 3 bases and J shed 12 bases, with 12 bases lying between them. In nucleotides, the CDR3 is TGCAGCGTTGATGACGGTAAGGGGCAGTTCTTC. It encodes CSVDDGKGQFF.

The chain recombines TRBV7-8 with TRBJ2-4, with D maybe TRBD1 (6 bases). In germline, CDR1 is SGHVS, CDR2 FQNEAQ. Deletions cut 8 bases from V and 8 bases from J, with 10 bases between. CDR3 length: 11 residues. CDR3 sequence: CASGTSDIQYF. The CDR3 DNA reads TGTGCCAGCGGGACATCCGACATTCAGTACTTC.

The rearrangement joins TRBV30 to TRBJ1-2, with D tentatively TRBD1 (6 bases). Germline V lookup: CDR1 GTSNPN, CDR2 SVGIG (reference sequence). Trimming pared 5 bases from V and 6 bases from J, leaving 13 bases between. There are 12 residues in the CDR3. The CDR3 DNA reads as TGTGCCTGGTTCCCGGACAGCGATGGCTACACCTTC. Its translation is CAWFPDSDGYTF.

The chain employs TRBV4-3 and TRBJ2-5; D could derive from TRBD1 or TRBD2 (6 bases each). The CDR3 is 15 residues long. Deletions cut 3 bases from V and 3 bases from J, with 14 bases between. Germline V gives CDR1 LGHNA, CDR2 YSLEER. In DNA form, the CDR3 reads TGCGCCAGCAGCCAGGCGGGGACAAGCAAAGAGACCCAGTACTTC. It is translated as CASSQAGTSKETQYF.

The chain links TRBV7-2 to TRBJ1-1; 9 positions agree with TRBD1. With V trimmed by 4 bases and J by 0 bases, 9 bases remained unmatched. Germline assignment: CDR1 SGHTA and CDR2 FQGNSA. The CDR3 has 17 amino acids. The CDR3 DNA sequence: TGTGCCAGCAGCTCTCCACAGGGGGCAATTATGAACACTGAAGCTTTCTTT. The encoded protein is CASSSPQGAIMNTEAFF. The full variable domain, completed using reference TRBV7-2 and TRBJ1-1, is GAGVSQSPSNKVTEKGKDVELRCDPISGHTALYWYRQSLGQGLEFLIYFQGNSAPDKSGLPSDRFSAERTGGSVSTLTIQRTQQEDSAVYLCASSSPQGAIMNTEAFFGQGTRLTVV.

The genes are TRBV4-2 and TRBJ1-1; D perhaps matches TRBD1 (5 bases). The V gene's germline CDR1 is LGHNA and CDR2 YNFKEQ. V was pared by 2 bases and J by 7 bases, with 11 bases between. The CDR3 sequence is 13 residues long. The CDR3 is CASSQYGASEAFF. The DNA of the CDR3 is TGTGCCAGCAGCCAATACGGGGCAAGTGAAGCTTTCTTT.

This clonotype was recorded only once. The V and J genes are TRBV12-5 and TRBJ2-1, with 9 bases identical to TRBD2. The CDR3 has 14 amino acids. Germline CDR1 LGHNT, CDR2 FRNRAP. V lost 2 bases, J lost 7 bases, and 3 bases stayed unmatched. This CDR3 reads CASGLMTSGNEQFF. In DNA form, the CDR3 reads TGTGCTAGTGGTTTGATGACTAGCGGTAATGAGCAGTTCTTC.

This chain links TRBV9 with TRBJ2-5, with D perhaps matching TRBD2 (5 bases). V was shortened by 0 bases and J by 5 bases, with 14 bases between the two germline ends. The CDR3 has 15 residues. The V gene's germline CDR1 is SGDLS and CDR2 YYNGEE. CDR3 in DNA: TGTGCCAGCAGCGTAGTACCCGGGGTGGACGAGACCCAGTACTTC. Encoded protein: CASSVVPGVDETQYF. Full variable domain (remainder filled in from reference TRBV9 and TRBJ2-5): DSGVTQTPKHLITATGQRVTLRCSPRSGDLSVYWYQQSLDQGLQFLIQYYNGEERAKGNILERFSAQQFPDLHSELNLSSLELGDSALYFCASSVVPGVDETQYFGPGTRLLVL.

The genes are TRBV10-3 and TRBJ2-1; TRBD1 is a possible D gene (5 bases). CDR1 is ENHRY, CDR2 SYGVKD, per germline. Trimming pared 10 bases from V and 9 bases from J, leaving 16 bases between. This CDR3 comprises 12 residues. As DNA, the CDR3 is TGTGCCACCAAGGGGCCTTGGGGTGAGCAGTTCTTC. Protein sequence: CATKGPWGEQFF.

The chain uses TRBV6-6 and TRBJ2-3; no clear D gene. The V gene's germline CDR1 is MNHNY and CDR2 SVGAGI (reference sequence). The germline V and J ends were trimmed by 2 bases and 2 bases, with 11 bases remaining between them. The CDR3 length is 15 residues. CDR3 loop: CASSYVPGDTDTQYF. The CDR3 DNA reads TGTGCCAGCAGTTACGTGCCAGGAGACACAGATACGCAGTATTTT.

This clonotype was counted a single time. This chain uses TRBV5-4 with TRBJ2-3, with 8 bases aligning to TRBD1. CDR3 size: 15 residues. Per the germline V gene, CDR1 is SGHNT and CDR2 is YYREEE (reference sequence). J gave up 4 bases and V 0 bases, and 4 bases lay outside the gene matches. DNA for the CDR3: TGTGCCAGCAGCTTGGAGTCAGGGGGCGCAGATACGCAGTATTTT. Protein sequence: CASSLESGGADTQYF.

The chain carries TRBV7-9 and TRBJ2-7; D ambiguous. The CDR3 is 12 amino acids. Trimming pared 2 bases from V and 5 bases from J, leaving 7 bases between. Germline assignment: CDR1 SEHNR and CDR2 FQNEAQ (reference sequence). CDR3 loop: CASSLRPDEQYF. The CDR3, as DNA: TGTGCCAGCAGCTTACGTCCCGACGAGCAGTACTTC. The complete variable domain, with remaining parts taken from reference TRBV7-9 and TRBJ2-7, reads DTGVSQNPRHKITKRGQNVTFRCDPISEHNRLYWYRQTLGQGPEFLTYFQNEAQLEKSRLLSDRFSAERPKGSFSTLEIQRTEQGDSAMYLCASSLRPDEQYFGPGTRLTVT.